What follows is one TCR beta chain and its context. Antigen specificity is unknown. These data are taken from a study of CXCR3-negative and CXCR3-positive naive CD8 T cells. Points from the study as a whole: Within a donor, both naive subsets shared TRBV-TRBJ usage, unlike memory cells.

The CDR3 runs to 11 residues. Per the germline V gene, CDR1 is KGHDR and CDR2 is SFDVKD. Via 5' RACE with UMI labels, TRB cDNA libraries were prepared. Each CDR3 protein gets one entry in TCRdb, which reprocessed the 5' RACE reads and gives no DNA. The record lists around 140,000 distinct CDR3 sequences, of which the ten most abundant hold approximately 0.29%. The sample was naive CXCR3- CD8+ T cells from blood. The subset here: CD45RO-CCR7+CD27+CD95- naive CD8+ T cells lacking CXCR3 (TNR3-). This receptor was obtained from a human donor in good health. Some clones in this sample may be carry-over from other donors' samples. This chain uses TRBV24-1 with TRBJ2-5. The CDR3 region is CATSDLETQYF.